The 22 T cell receptor beta chains presented below share a single source sample, sequenced in a study of PD-1 blockade in classical Hodgkin lymphoma. The time point denotes: cycle 4 day 1 (C4D1), after more than five weeks of nivolumab. Each patient's relapse followed autologous stem cell transplantation, and brentuximab vedotin exposure varied. Sequencing was performed with immunoSEQ multiplex PCR; in TCRdb, only in-frame clones are kept and a portion is missing. The sample carries tens of thousands of clones, 60% to 80% recorded once. Sequencing was performed on peripheral blood mononuclear cells (PBMCs), taken before the fourth cycle of nivolumab. All receptors come from a human donor with classical Hodgkin lymphoma.

The chain recombines TRBV7-9 with TRBJ1-1; D might be TRBD1 (6 bases). The CDR3 contains 12 residues. Trimming took 3 bases from V and 7 from J, leaving 9 bases between them. Germline V gene lookup returns CDR1 SEHNR and CDR2 FQNEAQ (reference sequence). The CDR3 here is CASSFGQSEAFF. The CDR3 coding sequence is TGTGCCAGCAGCTTCGGACAGAGTGAAGCTTTCTTT.

The genes are TRBV4-2 and TRBJ1-2; D remains ambiguous. The germline V gene has CDR1 LGHNA and CDR2 YNFKEQ. Trimming left V 4 bases short and J 7 bases short, with 10 bases between. CDR3 length equals 12 residues. The CDR3 bases are TGTGCCAGCAGCCTTACAAACGGTGGCTACACCTTC. Translated, it gives CASSLTNGGYTF.

The chain joins TRBV7-9 to TRBJ2-1; the D is unclear. The CDR3 runs 13 residues. The germline V gene has CDR1 SEHNR and CDR2 FQNEAQ (reference sequence). V was shortened by 2 bases and J by 6 bases, with 8 bases between the two germline ends. The DNA for the CDR3 is TGTGCCAGCAGCTTAAGCCTCGGCAATGAGCAGTTCTTC. It yields the protein CASSLSLGNEQFF.

This clone was recorded only once. V is TRBV5-4 and J is TRBJ2-7; the D gene is possibly TRBD1 (9 bases). Trimming removed 2 bases from V and 7 bases from J, with 31 bases in between. Per germline, CDR1 SGHNT and CDR2 YYREEE (reference sequence). The CDR3 consists of 19 residues. As DNA, the CDR3 is TGTGCCAGCAGCTTTCCTCCGGGACAGGGACTAGGCGGGGGAGGGGAGCAGTACTTC. As protein: CASSFPPGQGLGGGGEQYF.

The chain recombines TRBV28 with TRBJ2-7; D is possibly TRBD1 (6 bases). V lost 11 bases and J lost 3, with 17 bases in between. Germline assignment: CDR1 MDHEN and CDR2 SYDVKM. The CDR3 spans 13 residues. In DNA, the CDR3 is TGTGCCGGCTCCCGTGGACAGCTCTACGAGCAGTACTTC. Translating gives CAGSRGQLYEQYF.

The chain couples TRBV28 to TRBJ1-2; 10 bases map to TRBD1. V shed 6 bases, J shed 4 bases, and the junction held 5 bases outside the gene matches. The CDR3 has 14 residues. Germline V gene sequence: CDR1 MDHEN, CDR2 SYDVKM. The CDR3 region is CASSLTGGAYGYTF. DNA for the CDR3: TGTGCCAGCAGCTTGACAGGGGGCGCCTATGGCTACACCTTC.

The chain joins TRBV5-6 to TRBJ1-2; D remains unclear. Trimming removed 0 bases at V and 4 bases at J, with 10 bases between. Germline CDR1 and CDR2: SGHDT and YYEEEE. The CDR3 contains 14 residues. For the CDR3, the DNA is TGTGCCAGCAGCTTGGATAGCCCGACCTATGGCTACACCTTC. Residues: CASSLDSPTYGYTF.

This chain uses TRBV7-6 with TRBJ1-1; tentative D call: TRBD1 (6 bases). CDR3 length: 13 residues. CDR1 and CDR2 from the germline V gene are SGHVS and FNYEAQ. V lost 5 bases and J 5 bases, leaving 12 bases between the germline ends. CDR3 in DNA: TGTGCCAGCAGCCACGGACAGACTACTGAAGCTTTCTTT. Encoded protein: CASSHGQTTEAFF.

The rearrangement links TRBV27 to TRBJ2-1; perhaps D is TRBD1 or TRBD2 (5 bases each). Germline CDR1 and CDR2: MNHEY and SMNVEV (reference sequence). Trimming stripped 5 bases from V and 0 bases from J, with 11 bases between. The CDR3 is 15 amino acids. In DNA, the CDR3 is TGTGCCAGCAGTCTCGGGGCGAACTCCTACAATGAGCAGTTCTTC. It encodes CASSLGANSYNEQFF.

This clone has a handful of counts. V and J are TRBV27 and TRBJ1-1, with D hard to call. The CDR3 loop spans 16 amino acids. Germline lookup yields CDR1 MNHEY and CDR2 SMNVEV (reference sequence). The V and J ends lost 0 bases and 0 bases respectively, with 11 bases between them. The CDR3 loop reads CASSLSVTYLNTEAFF. The CDR3 DNA follows: TGTGCCAGCAGTTTATCGGTCACATATTTGAACACTGAAGCTTTCTTT.

The CDR3 DNA reads as TGTGCCAGCAGTTTGAAAAGTCGCGGGACTGACTATCAGCCCCAGCATTTT. Protein sequence: CASSLKSRGTDYQPQHF. The chain joins TRBV27 to TRBJ1-5; possible D gene TRBD1, 5 bases. Germline-derived CDR1 and CDR2 are MNHEY and SMNVEV (reference sequence). The CDR3 length is 17 residues. Trimming removed 3 bases at V and 5 bases at J, with 20 bases between.

The chain joins TRBV10-2 to TRBJ2-1; 7 positions match TRBD2. There are 16 residues in the CDR3. Per the germline V gene, CDR1 is WSHSY and CDR2 is SAAADI. The V segment lost 3 bases and the J segment 5 bases; nucleotides outside the gene matches: 10. The CDR3 loop reads CASSEWGGGADNEQFF. The CDR3 coding sequence is TGCGCCAGCAGTGAATGGGGCGGGGGTGCTGACAATGAGCAGTTCTTC.

CDR3: CASSTTGSNQPQHF. CDR3 DNA sequence: TGTGCCAGCAGCACGACAGGGAGCAATCAGCCCCAGCATTTT. The rearrangement uses TRBV5-5 and TRBJ1-5; TRBD1 aligns across 7 bases. V lost 4 bases, J lost 1 base, and 2 bases stayed unmatched. The germline gives CDR1 SGHKS, CDR2 YYEKEE (reference sequence). The CDR3 consists of 14 residues.

The chain couples TRBV6-5 to TRBJ2-6, with 7 bases matching TRBD1. Germline V gene lookup returns CDR1 MNHEY and CDR2 SVGAGI. V shed 8 bases, J shed 0 bases, and the junction held 4 bases outside the gene matches. This CDR3 has 15 residues. Here the CDR3 DNA reads TGTGCCAGCGGGACAGCAACCTCTGGGGCCAACGTCCTGACTTTC. Its protein product is CASGTATSGANVLTF.

A few counts support this clone. CDR3 in DNA: TGCGCCAGCAGCTTGGCTTCGGGGGGGCGCGATGAGCAGTTCTTC. It codes for CASSLASGGRDEQFF. The rearrangement joins TRBV5-1 to TRBJ2-1; TRBD2 aligns across 8 bases. The length of the CDR3 is 15 residues. Germline V gives CDR1 SGHRS, CDR2 YFSETQ. V gave up 0 bases and J gave up 8 bases; unmatched junction bases: 7.

V usage is TRBV4-2 and J usage is TRBJ1-1; D is unresolved. Trimming took off 5 bases at V and 10 bases at J, with 11 bases between the two ends. CDR1 LGHNA and CDR2 YNFKEQ come from the germline V gene. There are 11 residues in the CDR3. The CDR3 coding sequence is TGTGCCAGCAGCTTGGGAGGCGGAGCTTTCTTT. Its translation: CASSLGGGAFF.

The chain couples TRBV5-8 to TRBJ1-5; no firm D call. The CDR3 contains 13 residues. Germline CDR1 reads SGHTS; CDR2 reads YDEGEE. V lost 3 bases and J lost 3, with 7 bases in between. The CDR3 region is CASSSKPNQPQHF. The CDR3 nucleotides are TGTGCCAGCAGCTCGAAGCCCAATCAGCCCCAGCATTTT.

In its sample, this clone was seen many times. J is TRBJ1-3 and V is TRBV2, with D possibly being TRBD1 (5 bases). Germline lookup yields CDR1 SNHLY and CDR2 FYNNEI. Trimming pared 2 bases from V and 4 bases from J, leaving 12 bases between. This CDR3 is 15 amino acids long. CDR3 DNA: TGTGCCAGCAGTGAAAACGGGGCTTCAGGAAACACCATATATTTT. It translates to CASSENGASGNTIYF.

Relative to its sample, this clone is medium-sized. The chain links TRBV6-5 to TRBJ2-3; 8 bases fit TRBD2. Trimming took 2 bases from V and 6 from J; bases not matched to a gene: 7. CDR1 MNHEY and CDR2 SVGAGI come from the germline V gene. The CDR3 is 15 residues long. DNA for the CDR3: TGTGCCAGCAGTTACGGCGGGGGGCCCCGTGATACGCAGTATTTT. Translating gives CASSYGGGPRDTQYF.

This chain uses TRBV6-5 with TRBJ1-2, with 8 bases lining up with TRBD1. The CDR3 covers 15 residues. The germline gives CDR1 MNHEY, CDR2 SVGAGI. Unmatched junction bases numbered 5, after V lost 2 bases and J lost 3 bases. This chain's CDR3 is CASSYRQQGDYGYTF. CDR3 coding DNA: TGTGCCAGCAGTTACCGTCAACAGGGGGACTATGGCTACACCTTC.

The chain has TRBV28 and TRBJ1-2, with 9 bases that match TRBD1. Germline CDR1 and CDR2: MDHEN and SYDVKM. V was pared by 6 bases and J by 8 bases, with 13 bases of the junction left unmatched. The CDR3 has 15 amino acids. CDR3 nucleotide sequence: TGTGCCAGCAGAATCCAGGGGGGACAGGGAAAAGGCTACACCTTC. Amino acids: CASRIQGGQGKGYTF.

The chain couples TRBV7-9 to TRBJ1-5; no clear D. Trimming stripped 0 bases from V and 4 bases from J, with 4 bases between. Germline assignment: CDR1 SEHNR and CDR2 FQNEAQ (reference sequence). CDR3 length: 13 amino acids. CDR3 in amino acids: CASSLATNQPQHF. As DNA, the CDR3 is TGTGCCAGCAGCTTAGCCACGAATCAGCCCCAGCATTTT. Complete variable domain (other parts from reference TRBV7-9 and TRBJ1-5): DTGVSQNPRHKITKRGQNVTFRCDPISEHNRLYWYRQTLGQGPEFLTYFQNEAQLEKSRLLSDRFSAERPKGSFSTLEIQRTEQGDSAMYLCASSLATNQPQHFGDGTRLSIL.